This T cell receptor (beta chain) was sequenced during a study of beta chain features in type 1 diabetes. TCRB transcripts that were expressed got sequenced, as all of the isolated RNA had been reverse transcribed. Clones were sequenced by immunoSEQ multiplex PCR, and TCRdb holds only the in-frame ones, with some missing. The sample lists hundreds of thousands of clones, under 70% occurring once. The ends lost 4 bases at V and 2 bases at J; junction bases unmatched: 11. The CDR3 covers 16 residues. Per the germline V gene, CDR1 is SQVTM and CDR2 is ANQGSEA. This rearrangement joins TRBV29-1 to TRBJ1-5; TRBD1 matches 7 bases. The sample comprised naive CD4+ T cells from blood. The receptor was derived from a man aged 25 to 40 in good health. The CDR3 sequence is CSVAFERGLGNQPQHF. The CDR3 nucleotides read TGCAGCGTTGCATTTGAGAGGGGGCTAGGCAATCAGCCCCAGCATTTT.